The 20 T cell receptor beta chains in this list originate from one sample, sequenced in a study of blood T cell repertoires in COVID-19. Assay: immunoSEQ multiplex PCR; the TCRdb copy retains only in-frame clones and omits some. This sample has 200,000 to 250,000 clones; under 90% occur once, and the top ten carry about 3.8%. Input material: peripheral blood. These receptors were obtained from a woman at least 80 years old with acute or convalescent COVID-19.

The V gene is TRBV9, the J gene TRBJ1-1, with 9 positions matching TRBD1. The CDR3 loop spans 14 amino acids. CDR1 and CDR2 from the germline V gene are SGDLS and YYNGEE. V dropped 1 base and J dropped 6; count of bases not matched to a gene: 4. The CDR3 sequence: CASSVWDRDAEAFF. The CDR3 nucleotides are TGTGCCAGCAGCGTATGGGACAGGGACGCTGAAGCTTTCTTT.

The count of this clone is one. The gene calls are TRBV7-9 and TRBJ1-3; 7 nucleotides align to TRBD1. CDR1 is SEHNR, CDR2 FQNEAQ, per germline (reference sequence). CDR3 length equals 16 residues. V gave up 1 base and J gave up 3 bases; unmatched junction bases: 6. The CDR3 coding sequence is TGTGCCAGCAGCTTAGAACAGGGGATCGGTGGAAACACCATATATTTT. Protein: CASSLEQGIGGNTIYF.

The chain uses TRBV3-1 (or the pseudogene TRBV3-2) and TRBJ2-3, with a possible D match to TRBD2 (5 bases). The CDR3 extends over 16 amino acids. Germline V gene data show CDR1 as LGHDT and CDR2 as YNNKEL (reference sequence). Trimming removed 1 base from V and 1 base from J, with 12 bases in between. The CDR3 coding sequence is TGTGCCAGCAGCCAAGGGGCGGGCTCTGGCACAGATACGCAGTATTTT. This sequence encodes CASSQGAGSGTDTQYF.

The V call is TRBV5-1, the J call TRBJ1-4; tentatively, D is TRBD1 (5 bases). Germline V gene sequence: CDR1 SGHRS, CDR2 YFSETQ. The CDR3 sequence is 17 residues long. Between the trimmed V and J ends, which lost 4 bases and 0 bases, there was a span of 16 bases. CDR3 DNA: TGCGCCAGCAGCCCGGGCGGGACGGAGGCAACTAATGAAAAACTGTTTTTT. Protein product: CASSPGGTEATNEKLFF.

The chain joins TRBV19 to TRBJ2-1; 8 bases are a match to TRBD1. This CDR3 is 18 amino acids long. V lost 4 bases, J lost 0 bases, and 11 bases stayed unmatched. Germline values: CDR1 LNHDA, CDR2 SQIVND (reference sequence). The chain's CDR3 is CASSNSHGQGSSYNEQFF. The CDR3 DNA reads TGTGCCAGTAGTAATTCCCATGGACAGGGAAGCTCCTACAATGAGCAGTTCTTC.

The chain carries TRBV18 and TRBJ1-1; the D gene is possibly TRBD1 (5 bases). Trimming cost V 2 bases and J 4 bases, with 11 bases left between them. The CDR3 totals 14 residues. Germline V lookup: CDR1 KGHSH, CDR2 LQKENI. This CDR3 is CASSPNTGGTEAFF. The DNA of the CDR3 is TGTGCCAGCTCACCAAACACCGGGGGCACTGAAGCTTTCTTT.

The rearrangement joins TRBV6-4 to TRBJ1-5; D gene uncertain. V lost 6 bases and J 0 bases, leaving 24 bases between the germline ends. Germline V gene data show CDR1 as MRHNA and CDR2 as SNTAGT. This CDR3 has 19 amino acids. The CDR3 sequence: CASRLAGRAHLNSNQPQHF. The CDR3 region has the DNA TGTGCCAGCAGACTTGCCGGGAGGGCTCATCTTAATAGCAATCAGCCCCAGCATTTT.

This clone was counted between two and nine times. The chain couples TRBV2 to TRBJ1-2; 10 nucleotides line up with TRBD1. Germline V CDR1 and CDR2: SNHLY, FYNNEI. The CDR3 runs to 15 residues. The J segment lost 2 bases and the V segment lost 1 base, leaving 1 base of the junction unmatched. The CDR3 DNA reads as TGTGCCAGCAGTGAAGAGGGACAGGGGAACTATGGCTACACCTTC. Its translation is CASSEEGQGNYGYTF.

This clone has only a few counts. The V gene is TRBV3-1 (or the pseudogene TRBV3-2), the J gene TRBJ1-1; D is uncertain. The CDR3 spans 13 residues. Trimming shortened V by 2 bases and J by 2 bases, and 6 bases separated the two germline ends. Per the germline V gene, CDR1 is LGHDT and CDR2 is YNNKEL (reference sequence). CDR3 amino acids: CASSQWANTEAFF. CDR3 sequence (DNA): TGTGCCAGCAGCCAATGGGCTAACACTGAAGCTTTCTTT.

The chain has TRBV7-3 and TRBJ1-1; no clear D. The V and J ends lost 5 bases and 0 bases respectively, with 10 bases between them. Germline V lookup: CDR1 SGHTA, CDR2 FQGTGA. The CDR3 consists of 14 residues. CDR3 in amino acids: CASSPSAVNTEAFF. Written as DNA, the CDR3 is TGTGCCAGCAGCCCCAGCGCGGTGAACACTGAAGCTTTCTTT.

J is TRBJ1-1 and V is TRBV29-1; D might be TRBD1 (5 bases). Germline V lookup: CDR1 SQVTM, CDR2 ANQGSEA. The CDR3 contains 12 residues. Trimming pared 4 bases from V and 2 bases from J, leaving 8 bases between. This CDR3 reads CSVVRTNTEAFF. CDR3 sequence (DNA): TGCAGCGTTGTACGGACAAACACTGAAGCTTTCTTT.

V usage is TRBV5-6 and J usage is TRBJ2-3; the D gene is possibly TRBD1 (5 bases). Germline V gene data show CDR1 as SGHDT and CDR2 as YYEEEE. This CDR3 region has 17 residues. Trimming cost V 1 base and J 2 bases, with 17 bases left between them. The CDR3: CASSLSLTGSYTDTQYF. CDR3 in DNA: TGTGCCAGCAGCTTGTCGTTAACAGGCAGCTACACAGATACGCAGTATTTT.

This clone was recorded only once. The rearrangement joins TRBV6-5 to TRBJ2-3, with no clear D. The CDR3 is 14 amino acids. Trimming cost V 6 bases and J 4 bases, with 14 bases left between them. Germline CDR1 is MNHEY and CDR2 is SVGAGI. As DNA, the CDR3 is TGTGCCAGCAGGGAGAGAAAAAGGTCAGATACGCAGTATTTT. Translated: CASRERKRSDTQYF.

The V and J genes are TRBV30 and TRBJ2-7; maybe TRBD1 (6 bases). V was pared by 4 bases and J by 7 bases, with 17 bases between. Per the germline V gene, CDR1 is GTSNPN and CDR2 is SVGIG (reference sequence). The CDR3 has 13 amino acids. For the CDR3, the DNA is TGTGCCTGGAACACCGCAGGGGTTGGTGAGCAGTACTTC. Protein sequence: CAWNTAGVGEQYF.

This chain uses TRBV4-3 with TRBJ2-1; 9 positions agree with TRBD2. The ends lost 1 base at V and 4 bases at J; junction bases unmatched: 5. Germline CDR1 LGHNA, CDR2 YSLEER. CDR3 length: 16 residues. CDR3 sequence (DNA): TGCGCCAGCAGCCAAGTAGGAAGCGGGGGGTACAATGAGCAGTTCTTC. It is translated as CASSQVGSGGYNEQFF.

This sequence joins TRBV5-8 and TRBJ1-4; tentative D call: TRBD1 (6 bases). Trimming took off 0 bases at V and 3 bases at J, with 9 bases between the two ends. The CDR3 is 15 amino acids. CDR1 and CDR2 from the germline V gene are SGHTS and YDEGEE. The CDR3 sequence: CASSLEAGANEKLFF. The CDR3 DNA reads TGTGCCAGCAGCTTGGAAGCAGGGGCTAATGAAAAACTGTTTTTT.

The gene calls are TRBV24-1 and TRBJ2-1, with TRBD1 matching 10 bases. The germline gives CDR1 KGHDR, CDR2 SFDVKD. This CDR3 region has 14 residues. V gave up 6 bases and J gave up 8 bases; unmatched junction bases: 6. The CDR3 region is CATSPGQGSDEQFF. The CDR3, as DNA: TGTGCCACCAGTCCGGGACAGGGGTCTGATGAGCAGTTCTTC.

V gene TRBV4-3 combines with J gene TRBJ1-1; D gene uncertain. CDR3 size: 16 residues. The germline V and J ends were trimmed by 1 base and 2 bases, with 14 bases remaining between them. Germline CDR1 and CDR2: LGHNA and YSLEER. The CDR3, as DNA: TGCGCCAGCAGCCAAGGTCTTGGCAGATCAAACACTGAAGCTTTCTTT. Encoded protein: CASSQGLGRSNTEAFF.

The J gene is TRBJ2-3, the V gene TRBV6-5; 10 bases line up with TRBD2. The V gene end was trimmed by 9 bases and the J gene end by 1 base; junction bases not matched to a gene: 7. CDR1 is MNHEY and CDR2 is SVGAGI in the germline V gene. The CDR3 sequence is 15 residues long. The CDR3 sequence: CASQAGGRGTDTQYF. Written as DNA, the CDR3 is TGTGCCAGTCAAGCGGGGGGGCGGGGCACAGATACGCAGTATTTT.

CDR3 sequence (DNA): TGTGCCAGTAGTACGGTGACTCATGAAAAACTGTTTTTT. It specifies CASSTVTHEKLFF. The chain uses TRBV19 and TRBJ1-4, with D uncertain. This CDR3 comprises 13 residues. CDR1 LNHDA and CDR2 SQIVND come from the germline V gene (reference sequence). V lost 4 bases and J 6 bases, leaving 9 bases between the germline ends.